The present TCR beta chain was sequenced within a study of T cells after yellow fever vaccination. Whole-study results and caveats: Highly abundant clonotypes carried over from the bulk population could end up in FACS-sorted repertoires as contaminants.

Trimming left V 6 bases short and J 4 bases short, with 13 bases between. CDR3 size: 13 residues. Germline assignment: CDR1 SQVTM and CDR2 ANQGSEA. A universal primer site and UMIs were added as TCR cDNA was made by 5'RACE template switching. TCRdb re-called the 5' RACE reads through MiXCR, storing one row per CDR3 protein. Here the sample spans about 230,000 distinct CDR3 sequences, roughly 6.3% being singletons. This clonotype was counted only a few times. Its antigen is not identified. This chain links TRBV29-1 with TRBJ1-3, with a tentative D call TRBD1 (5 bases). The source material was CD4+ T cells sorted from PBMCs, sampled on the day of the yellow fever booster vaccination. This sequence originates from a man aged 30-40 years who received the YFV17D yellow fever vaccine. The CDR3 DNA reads TGCAGCGTCTTGTCGGGGCACGGAAACACCATATATTTT. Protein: CSVLSGHGNTIYF.